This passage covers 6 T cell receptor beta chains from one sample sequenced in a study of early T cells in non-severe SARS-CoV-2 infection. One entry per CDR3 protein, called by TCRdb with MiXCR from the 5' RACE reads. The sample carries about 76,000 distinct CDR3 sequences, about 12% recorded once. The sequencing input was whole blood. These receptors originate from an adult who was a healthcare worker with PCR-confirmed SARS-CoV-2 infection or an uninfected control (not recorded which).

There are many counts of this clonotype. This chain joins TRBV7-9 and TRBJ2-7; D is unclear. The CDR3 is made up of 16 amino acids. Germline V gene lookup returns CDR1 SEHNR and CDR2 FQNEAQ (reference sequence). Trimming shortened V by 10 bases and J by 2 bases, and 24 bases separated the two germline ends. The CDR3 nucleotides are TGTGCCATCGGGCCCCCGACGGACCGTCAGACCTACGAGCAGTACTTC. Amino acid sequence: CAIGPPTDRQTYEQYF.

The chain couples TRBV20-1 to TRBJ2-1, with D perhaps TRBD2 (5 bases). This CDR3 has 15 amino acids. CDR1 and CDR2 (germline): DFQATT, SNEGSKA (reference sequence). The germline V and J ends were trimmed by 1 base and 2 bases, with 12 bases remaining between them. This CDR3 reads CSARGISDAYNEQFF. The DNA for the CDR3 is TGCAGTGCTAGAGGGATTAGCGATGCCTACAATGAGCAGTTCTTC.

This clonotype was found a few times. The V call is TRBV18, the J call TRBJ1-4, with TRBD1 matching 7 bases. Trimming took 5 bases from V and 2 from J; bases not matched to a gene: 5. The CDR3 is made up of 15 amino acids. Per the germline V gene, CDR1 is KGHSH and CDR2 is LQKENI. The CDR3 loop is CASSTTGSTNEKLFF. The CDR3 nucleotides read TGTGCCAGCTCAACGACAGGGTCGACTAATGAAAAACTGTTTTTT.

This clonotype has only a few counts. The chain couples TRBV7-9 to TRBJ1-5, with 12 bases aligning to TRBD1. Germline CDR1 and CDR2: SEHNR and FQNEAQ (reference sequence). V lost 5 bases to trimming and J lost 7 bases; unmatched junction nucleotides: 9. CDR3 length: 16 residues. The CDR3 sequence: CASSMGQGAGGQPQHF. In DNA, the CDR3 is TGTGCCAGCAGCATGGGACAGGGGGCTGGAGGACAGCCCCAGCATTTT.

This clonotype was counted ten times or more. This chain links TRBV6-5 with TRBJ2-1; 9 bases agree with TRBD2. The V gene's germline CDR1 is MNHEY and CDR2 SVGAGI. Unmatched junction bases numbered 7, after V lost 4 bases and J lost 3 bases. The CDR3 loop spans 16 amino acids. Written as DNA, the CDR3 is TGTGCCAGCAGTTCCCCTGGTAGCGGGAGCTACAATGAGCAGTTCTTC. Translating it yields CASSSPGSGSYNEQFF.

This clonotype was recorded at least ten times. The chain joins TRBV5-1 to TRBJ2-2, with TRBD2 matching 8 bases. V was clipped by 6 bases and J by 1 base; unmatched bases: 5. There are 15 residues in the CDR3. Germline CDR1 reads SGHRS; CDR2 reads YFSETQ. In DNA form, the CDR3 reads TGCGCCAGCACCCTGGCGGGAGGGAACACCGGGGAGCTGTTTTTT. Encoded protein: CASTLAGGNTGELFF.